These 25 T cell receptor beta chains came from one sample sequenced in a study of blood T cell repertoires in COVID-19 (dated by TCRdb to 2018 to 2020). The library was built by means of the immunoSEQ multiplex PCR assay. Here the immuneACCESS table is served through TCRdb, limited to in-frame sequences with V and J called. Missing clones are a known gap in these copies; in checked studies unresolved V genes cover under half, and the rest lacks a known reason. The sample table shows about 170,000 clones, and approximately 86% are seen once. Of the sample, 3% to 4% is held by the ten largest clones. Specimen: peripheral blood. The receptors were sampled from a man aged 70-80 years with acute or convalescent COVID-19.

A few counts support this clone. J is TRBJ1-6 and V is TRBV19; possible D gene TRBD1, 6 bases. The length of the CDR3 is 15 residues. The germline V gene has CDR1 LNHDA and CDR2 SQIVND (reference sequence). V dropped 7 bases and J dropped 3 bases, with 13 bases sitting between them. CDR3 coding DNA: TGTGCCAGTACCACAGGACAGTTCTATAATTCACCCCTCCACTTT. It is translated as CASTTGQFYNSPLHF.

The V and J genes are TRBV18 and TRBJ2-3, with a weak D call TRBD1 (6 bases). The V end lost 3 bases, the J end lost 2 bases, and 15 bases lay between the germline ends. This CDR3 has 16 residues. Germline CDR1 and CDR2: KGHSH and LQKENI. The CDR3 loop reads CASSPNVQGPTDTQYF. In DNA, the CDR3 is TGTGCCAGCTCACCTAATGTACAGGGTCCCACAGATACGCAGTATTTT.

The chain is built from TRBV7-9 and TRBJ1-1; no firm D call. The ends were cut back, 5 bases at V and 5 bases at J, with 15 bases in the middle. Germline V CDR1 and CDR2: SEHNR, FQNEAQ (reference sequence). The CDR3 contains 14 residues. The CDR3 loop is CASSRFAGKTEAFF. CDR3 in DNA: TGTGCCAGCAGCCGTTTTGCCGGGAAGACTGAAGCTTTCTTT.

The chain joins TRBV15 to TRBJ2-1, with a possible D match to TRBD2 (6 bases). The CDR3 is made up of 16 amino acids. Per the germline V gene, CDR1 is LNHNV and CDR2 is YYDKDF (reference sequence). V was cut by 3 bases and J by 3 bases, with 15 bases left in between. The CDR3 sequence is CATSSMSGYGYNEQFF. The CDR3 nucleotides are TGTGCCACCAGCAGCATGAGCGGGTATGGCTACAATGAGCAGTTCTTC. The full variable domain, with the rest looked up from reference TRBV15 and TRBJ2-1, is DAMVIQNPRYQVTQFGKPVTLSCSQTLNHNVMYWYQQKSSQAPKLLFHYYDKDFNNEADTPDNFQSRRPNTSFCFLDIRSPGLGDTAMYLCATSSMSGYGYNEQFFGPGTRLTVL.

The chain employs TRBV7-8 and TRBJ1-5; no definite D call. This CDR3 spans 16 amino acids. V was clipped by 1 base and J by 3 bases, with 13 bases between them. CDR1 is SGHVS, CDR2 FQNEAQ, per germline. Written as DNA, the CDR3 is TGTGCCAGCAGCTTAGTGCGGACTAACCCCAATCAGCCCCAGCATTTT. The encoded protein is CASSLVRTNPNQPQHF. Drawing the rest from reference TRBV7-8 and TRBJ1-5, the complete variable domain is GAGVSQSPRYKVAKRGQDVALRCDPISGHVSLFWYQQALGQGPEFLTYFQNEAQLDKSGLPSDRFFAERPEGSVSTLKIQRTQQEDSAVYLCASSLVRTNPNQPQHFGDGTRLSIL.

The CDR3 loop reads CASSLSPGGDRYEQYF. The DNA for the CDR3 is TGTGCCAGCAGCTTATCCCCCGGCGGCGACAGATACGAGCAGTACTTC. V usage is TRBV7-9 and J usage is TRBJ2-7; D possibly corresponds to TRBD1 (5 bases). CDR1 and CDR2 (germline): SEHNR, FQNEAQ (reference sequence). The CDR3 loop spans 16 amino acids. Trimming cost V 2 bases and J 4 bases, with 18 bases left between them.

The chain employs TRBV5-1 and TRBJ2-3, with 7 bases that match TRBD1. CDR3 length: 16 residues. Germline CDR1 SGHRS, CDR2 YFSETQ. The junction had 14 bases not matched to a gene; V was cut back by 4 bases and J by 6 bases. The CDR3 protein is CASSRQGTPEVDTQYF. In DNA, the CDR3 is TGCGCCAGCAGCAGACAGGGCACCCCCGAGGTGGATACGCAGTATTTT.

The V call is TRBV5-4, the J call TRBJ1-3, with TRBD1 as a possible D gene (6 bases). Trimming cost V 3 bases and J 4 bases, with 11 bases left between them. The CDR3 is made up of 14 amino acids. In germline, CDR1 is SGHNT, CDR2 YYREEE (reference sequence). The CDR3 is CASSYQGLGNTIYF. CDR3 sequence (DNA): TGTGCCAGCAGCTATCAGGGGTTAGGAAACACCATATATTTT. The whole variable domain, remainder taken from reference TRBV5-4 and TRBJ1-3, is ETGVTQSPTHLIKTRGQQVTLRCSSQSGHNTVSWYQQALGQGPQFIFQYYREEENGRGNFPPRFSGLQFPNYSSELNVNALELDDSALYLCASSYQGLGNTIYFGEGSWLTVV.

By sample share, this clone is medium-sized. V and J are TRBV9 and TRBJ2-2, with a possible D match to TRBD2 (6 bases). Trimming took off 4 bases at V and 7 bases at J, with 8 bases between the two ends. This CDR3 has 12 amino acids. In germline, CDR1 is SGDLS, CDR2 YYNGEE. CDR3 coding DNA: TGTGCCAGCAGCCCGGGGGACGGGGAGCTGTTTTTT. Its translation: CASSPGDGELFF.

The V call is TRBV5-1, the J call TRBJ2-7; TRBD1 aligns across 8 bases. This CDR3 comprises 14 residues. Losses at the gene ends were 5 bases for V and 4 bases for J; bases not matched to a gene: 8. Germline values: CDR1 SGHRS, CDR2 YFSETQ. The DNA of the CDR3 is TGCGCCAGCAGTCGGCAGGGGGCGCAGTACGAGCAGTACTTC. As protein: CASSRQGAQYEQYF.

The genes are TRBV4-2 and TRBJ2-1, with 9 bases identical to TRBD1. Looked up from germline, CDR1 is LGHNA and CDR2 is YNFKEQ. The CDR3 is 16 amino acids. V shed 6 bases and J 6 bases; nucleotides not matched to a gene: 12. The CDR3 nucleotides read TGTGCCAGCAGTTCCCTTTCGGGACAGGGAGGCAATGAGCAGTTCTTC. It encodes CASSSLSGQGGNEQFF.

J is TRBJ1-4 and V is TRBV28, with unresolved D. Germline-derived CDR1 and CDR2 are MDHEN and SYDVKM. V was clipped by 5 bases and J by 5 bases, with 24 bases between them. The CDR3 contains 18 residues. CDR3 loop: CASSPEGFPISLNEKLFF. The CDR3 nucleotides read TGTGCCAGCAGTCCCGAGGGATTCCCAATATCACTAAATGAAAAACTGTTTTTT.

This chain connects TRBV18 to TRBJ2-7; TRBD1 matches 8 bases. The CDR3 loop spans 15 amino acids. V gave up 4 bases and J gave up 3 bases; unmatched junction bases: 8. Germline assignment: CDR1 KGHSH and CDR2 LQKENI. This CDR3 reads CASSLRQGSNYEQYF. The CDR3 DNA reads TGTGCCAGCTCACTCCGACAGGGGTCGAACTACGAGCAGTACTTC.

This clone was detected a few times. The rearrangement links TRBV5-1 to TRBJ2-2, with D unclear. Trimming removed 4 bases from V and 3 bases from J, with 7 bases in between. The CDR3 is made up of 13 amino acids. Germline V gene data show CDR1 as SGHRS and CDR2 as YFSETQ. The CDR3 spells CASSARDTGELFF. The CDR3 DNA is TGCGCCAGCAGCGCTCGGGACACCGGGGAGCTGTTTTTT.

V usage is TRBV6-1 and J usage is TRBJ1-6; 7 bases fit TRBD1. V shed 3 bases, J shed 6 bases, and the junction held 5 bases outside the gene matches. Germline CDR1 and CDR2: MNHNS and SASEGT. The length of the CDR3 is 15 residues. The CDR3 reads CASSDPAGGNSPLHF. DNA of the CDR3: TGTGCCAGCAGTGATCCGGCAGGGGGTAATTCACCCCTCCACTTT.

The chain combines TRBV9 with TRBJ1-6; TRBD1 agrees at 7 bases. Trimming removed 7 bases from V and 5 bases from J; junction bases left unmatched: 3. CDR1 is SGDLS, CDR2 YYNGEE, per germline. The CDR3 extends over 13 amino acids. The CDR3 coding sequence is TGTGCCAGCCGCGGGACAGATAATTCACCCCTCCACTTT. Amino acid sequence: CASRGTDNSPLHF.

The table lists this clone with a few counts. This chain links TRBV2 with TRBJ2-7, with 11 nucleotides matching TRBD2. V shed 3 bases, J shed 0 bases, and the junction held 10 bases outside the gene matches. The CDR3 covers 18 residues. Per germline, CDR1 SNHLY and CDR2 FYNNEI. CDR3 region: CASSDWTSGPSLSYEQYF. CDR3 in DNA: TGTGCCAGCAGTGACTGGACTAGCGGGCCTTCCCTCTCCTACGAGCAGTACTTC.

This clone was detected only a few times. V usage is TRBV5-1 and J usage is TRBJ2-2; 9 bases agree with TRBD1. The germline V gene has CDR1 SGHRS and CDR2 YFSETQ. The V gene end was trimmed by 4 bases and the J gene end by 3 bases; junction bases not matched to a gene: 4. This CDR3 is built from 15 residues. Written as DNA, the CDR3 is TGCGCCAGCAGCAAGGACAGGGGAGACACCGGGGAGCTGTTTTTT. It encodes CASSKDRGDTGELFF.

This sequence joins TRBV4-3 and TRBJ1-6, with TRBD1 matching over 7 bases. Unmatched junction bases numbered 3, after V lost 3 bases and J lost 7 bases. The CDR3 spans 14 residues. CDR1 is LGHNA and CDR2 is YSLEER in the germline V gene. Here the CDR3 reads CASSQGQMNSPLHF. CDR3 coding DNA: TGCGCCAGCAGCCAGGGACAGATGAATTCACCCCTCCACTTT.

This sequence joins TRBV6-5 and TRBJ2-3, with unresolved D. CDR1 and CDR2 from the germline V gene are MNHEY and SVGAGI. Trimming took off 4 bases at V and 8 bases at J, with 16 bases between the two ends. This CDR3 is 14 amino acids long. Here the CDR3 reads CASSSSFIPGTQYF. The CDR3 nucleotides are TGTGCCAGCAGTTCTTCCTTCATCCCGGGTACGCAGTATTTT.

The rearrangement links TRBV27 to TRBJ2-7, with 9 nucleotides matching TRBD1. Germline V gives CDR1 MNHEY, CDR2 SMNVEV (reference sequence). V shed 4 bases, J shed 2 bases, and the junction held 3 bases outside the gene matches. This CDR3 is built from 14 residues. The CDR3 DNA sequence: TGTGCCAGCAGTTCAGGACAGGGGACCTACGAGCAGTACTTC. Its translation is CASSSGQGTYEQYF.

This clone was found a few times. Written as DNA, the CDR3 is TGTGCCAGCTCACCGAGGGCGGCCTCGAACACCGGGGAGCTGTTTTTT. It translates to CASSPRAASNTGELFF. V gene TRBV18 combines with J gene TRBJ2-2; maybe TRBD2 (5 bases). Germline CDR1 reads KGHSH; CDR2 reads LQKENI. Trimming stripped 3 bases from V and 0 bases from J, with 11 bases between. The CDR3 sequence is 16 residues long.

The rearrangement uses TRBV11-2 and TRBJ2-7; the D is unclear. Per germline, CDR1 SGHAT and CDR2 FQNNGV. Between the trimmed V and J ends, which lost 3 bases and 2 bases, there was a span of 11 bases. The CDR3 has 14 residues. The CDR3 spells CASSLSDGAYEQYF. CDR3 DNA: TGTGCCAGCAGCTTGAGTGACGGAGCCTACGAGCAGTACTTC.

This sequence joins TRBV9 and TRBJ2-5; D possibly corresponds to TRBD2 (7 bases). Trimming cost V 6 bases and J 0 bases, with 12 bases left between them. CDR3 length: 14 amino acids. In germline, CDR1 is SGDLS, CDR2 YYNGEE. CDR3 sequence (DNA): TGTGCCAGCAACTTAGGGGGGGACCAAGAGACCCAGTACTTC. This encodes CASNLGGDQETQYF.

This chain links TRBV11-3 with TRBJ2-1; TRBD2 matches 8 bases. CDR3 size: 15 residues. Trimming removed 5 bases from V and 0 bases from J; junction bases left unmatched: 3. The germline CDR1 and CDR2 sequences are SGHNT and YENEEA. The CDR3 loop is CASSVSGSSYNEQFF. CDR3 nucleotides: TGTGCCAGCAGCGTAAGCGGGAGCTCCTACAATGAGCAGTTCTTC.